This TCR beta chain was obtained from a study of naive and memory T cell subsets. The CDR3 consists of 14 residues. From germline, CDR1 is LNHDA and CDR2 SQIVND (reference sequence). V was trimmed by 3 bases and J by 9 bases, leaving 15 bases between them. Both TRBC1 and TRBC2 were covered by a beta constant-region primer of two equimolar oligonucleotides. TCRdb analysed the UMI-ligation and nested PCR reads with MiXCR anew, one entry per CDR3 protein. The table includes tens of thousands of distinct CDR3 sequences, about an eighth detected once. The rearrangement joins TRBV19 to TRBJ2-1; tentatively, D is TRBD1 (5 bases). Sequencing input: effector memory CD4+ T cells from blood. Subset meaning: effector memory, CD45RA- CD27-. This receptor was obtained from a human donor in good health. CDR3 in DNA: TGTGCCAGTAGTATTATAGGTCGGACAAGTGAGCAGTTCTTC. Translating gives CASSIIGRTSEQFF. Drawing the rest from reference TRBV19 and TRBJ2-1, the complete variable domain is DGGITQSPKYLFRKEGQNVTLSCEQNLNHDAMYWYRQDPGQGLRLIYYSQIVNDFQKGDIAEGYSVSREKKESFPLTVTSAQKNPTAFYLCASSIIGRTSEQFFGPGTRLTVL.